One sample yielded the 4 T cell receptor beta chains listed below, sequenced in a study of kidney transplant recipient with SARS-CoV-2 infection. Using its own MiXCR run on the reads, TCRdb lists one record per CDR3 protein. The sample has 200,000 to 300,000 distinct CDR3 sequences; 29% are singletons. This sample comprised a blood sample, obtained at baseline and between days 110 and 120 from a kidney transplant recipient. All receptors derive from a male patient aged 25-45 years who had COVID-19 and was a kidney transplant recipient. Some T cells may trace back to the graft donor.

The sample holds many counts of this clonotype. The chain joins TRBV7-3 to TRBJ1-1, with D unresolved. The germline gives CDR1 SGHTA, CDR2 FQGTGA. The CDR3 spans 14 residues. V lost 0 bases and J lost 8, with 13 bases in between. CDR3 protein: CASSLTPAAGEAFF. The DNA of the CDR3 is TGTGCCAGCAGCTTAACCCCCGCGGCGGGGGAAGCTTTCTTT. Drawing the rest from reference TRBV7-3 and TRBJ1-1, the complete variable domain is GAGVSQTPSNKVTEKGKYVELRCDPISGHTALYWYRQSLGQGPEFLIYFQGTGAADDSGLPNDRFFAVRPEGSVSTLKIQRTERGDSAVYLCASSLTPAAGEAFFGQGTRLTVV.

In this sample, this clonotype turned up many times. The chain has TRBV5-1 and TRBJ1-1; 9 bases map to TRBD1. This CDR3 is 13 amino acids long. In germline, CDR1 is SGHRS, CDR2 YFSETQ. V gave up 6 bases and J gave up 5 bases; unmatched junction bases: 5. CDR3 residues: CASTTGTGTEAFF. The CDR3 nucleotides are TGCGCCAGCACGACCGGGACAGGGACTGAAGCTTTCTTT.

The gene calls are TRBV7-9 and TRBJ2-1; D is unresolved. This CDR3 is 15 amino acids long. V was trimmed by 1 base and J by 5 bases, leaving 12 bases between them. In germline, CDR1 is SEHNR, CDR2 FQNEAQ (reference sequence). The CDR3 is CASSLEFGGHNEQFF. DNA for the CDR3: TGTGCCAGCAGCTTAGAGTTCGGCGGCCACAATGAGCAGTTCTTC.

This clonotype was counted only a few times. The chain is built from TRBV7-9 and TRBJ1-2; no clear D gene. V gave up 5 bases and J gave up 4 bases, with 23 bases separating them. This CDR3 has 17 residues. From germline, CDR1 is SEHNR and CDR2 FQNEAQ (reference sequence). DNA of the CDR3: TGTGCCAGCAGCCAATATGAATACCATGGAAAGACCTATGGCTACACCTTC. Its protein is CASSQYEYHGKTYGYTF. Based on the CDR3 plus reference TRBV7-9 and TRBJ1-2, the full variable domain is DTGVSQNPRHKITKRGQNVTFRCDPISEHNRLYWYRQTLGQGPEFLTYFQNEAQLEKSRLLSDRFSAERPKGSFSTLEIQRTEQGDSAMYLCASSQYEYHGKTYGYTFGSGTRLTVV.